These T cell receptor beta chains were read from a single sample in a study of T cells in Graves' hyperthyroidism and ophthalmopathy. In TCRdb, the multiplex PCR reads were re-called with MiXCR into one record per CDR3 protein. The sample records 300,000 to 350,000 distinct CDR3 sequences, about 18% being singletons. The sequenced material came from blood. These TCRs come from a woman aged 45-65 years with Graves' hyperthyroidism. Both conserved end residues are part of each CDR3. D genes are given only for firm matches. Part of the rows lack a size; the others show once, few, many or a class for expanded clones.

J gene: TRBJ2-1; clone size: NA; V gene: TRBV9; D gene: NA; CDR3 protein: CASSVLHNEQFF; CDR3 DNA: TGTGCCAGCAGCGTATTGCACAATGAGCAGTTCTTC
J gene: TRBJ2-1; clone size: many; V gene: TRBV20-1; D gene: TRBD2; CDR3 protein: CSAKRSGGLPDNEQFF; CDR3 DNA: TGCAGTGCCAAGCGTAGCGGGGGGCTACCGGACAATGAGCAGTTCTTC
J gene: TRBJ2-5; clone size: many; V gene: TRBV2; D gene: NA; CDR3 protein: CAKKHAGLQETQYF; CDR3 DNA: TGTGCCAAAAAACATGCGGGGCTCCAAGAGACCCAGTACTTC
J gene: TRBJ2-3; clone size: NA; V gene: TRBV6-5; D gene: TRBD1; CDR3 protein: CASSYRGTGVIDTQYF; CDR3 DNA: TGTGCCAGCAGCTACCGAGGGACAGGGGTGATAGATACGCAGTATTTT
J gene: TRBJ2-3; clone size: many; V gene: TRBV20-1; D gene: TRBD2; CDR3 protein: CSAPRTSGRDTQYF; CDR3 DNA: TGCAGTGCTCCCCGGACTAGCGGGAGGGATACGCAGTATTTT
J gene: TRBJ1-1; clone size: many; V gene: TRBV2; D gene: TRBD1; CDR3 protein: CASSWRTGGDTEAFF; CDR3 DNA: TGTGCCAGCAGCTGGAGGACAGGGGGAGACACTGAAGCTTTCTTT
J gene: TRBJ2-1; clone size: NA; V gene: TRBV4-1; D gene: TRBD2; CDR3 protein: CASSQEGDAGGLRNEQFF; CDR3 DNA: TGCGCCAGCAGCCAAGAGGGGGACGCGGGAGGGCTACGTAATGAGCAGTTCTTC
J gene: TRBJ1-4; clone size: NA; V gene: TRBV7-9; D gene: TRBD1; CDR3 protein: CASSFSTGVDEKLFF; CDR3 DNA: TGTGCCAGCAGCTTTTCGACAGGGGTGGATGAAAAACTGTTTTTT
J gene: TRBJ2-7; clone size: many; V gene: TRBV28; D gene: TRBD2; CDR3 protein: CASSLSLIAGTIYEQYF; CDR3 DNA: TGTGCCAGCAGTTTAAGCCTAATAGCGGGGACGATCTACGAGCAGTACTTC
J gene: TRBJ1-2; clone size: many; V gene: TRBV2; D gene: NA; CDR3 protein: CASSAQGNVYGYTF; CDR3 DNA: TGTGCCAGCAGTGCCCAGGGTAACGTCTATGGCTACACCTTC
J gene: TRBJ2-1; clone size: many; V gene: TRBV30; D gene: NA; CDR3 protein: CAWKDITYNEQFF; CDR3 DNA: TGTGCCTGGAAGGACATAACCTACAATGAGCAGTTCTTC
J gene: TRBJ2-1; clone size: few; V gene: TRBV12-3/TRBV12-4; D gene: TRBD2; CDR3 protein: CASRPQLLAGPDNEQFF; CDR3 DNA: TGTGCCAGCAGGCCACAACTCCTAGCGGGGCCAGACAATGAGCAGTTCTTC
J gene: TRBJ2-5; clone size: NA; V gene: TRBV2; D gene: NA; CDR3 protein: CASSERTSQETQYF; CDR3 DNA: TGTGCCAGCAGTGAGCGGACATCGCAAGAGACCCAGTACTTC
J gene: TRBJ2-1; clone size: NA; V gene: TRBV5-1; D gene: TRBD1; CDR3 protein: CASSWGQRSDEQFF; CDR3 DNA: TGCGCCAGCAGCTGGGGACAGAGGTCGGATGAGCAGTTCTTC
J gene: TRBJ2-5; clone size: many; V gene: TRBV5-1; D gene: NA; CDR3 protein: CASSLALVGETQYF; CDR3 DNA: TGCGCCAGCAGCTTGGCCCTGGTAGGGGAGACCCAGTACTTC
J gene: TRBJ1-1; clone size: NA; V gene: TRBV5-1; D gene: NA; CDR3 protein: CASSPPGTPGGAFF; CDR3 DNA: TGCGCCAGCAGCCCCCCCGGGACGCCGGGAGGAGCTTTCTTT
J gene: TRBJ1-5; clone size: few; V gene: TRBV4-2; D gene: TRBD1; CDR3 protein: CASSQVGGQGNQPQHF; CDR3 DNA: TGTGCCAGCAGCCAAGTTGGCGGACAGGGGAATCAGCCCCAGCATTTT
J gene: TRBJ2-1; clone size: NA; V gene: TRBV20-1; D gene: TRBD2; CDR3 protein: CSAREFAGERNEQFF; CDR3 DNA: TGCAGTGCTAGAGAATTTGCGGGAGAGCGGAATGAGCAGTTCTTC
J gene: TRBJ2-1; clone size: NA; V gene: TRBV7-9; D gene: TRBD2; CDR3 protein: CASSHPRTSGRWYNEQFF; CDR3 DNA: TGTGCCAGCAGCCACCCCCGGACTAGCGGGAGGTGGTACAATGAGCAGTTCTTC
J gene: TRBJ2-5; clone size: NA; V gene: TRBV2; D gene: TRBD2; CDR3 protein: CASSDDRSSGSGKTQYF; CDR3 DNA: TGTGCCAGCAGTGACGACCGGAGTAGCGGGAGTGGAAAGACCCAGTACTTC
J gene: TRBJ2-1; clone size: once; V gene: TRBV30; D gene: NA; CDR3 protein: CAWSQEDAGEQFF; CDR3 DNA: TGTGCCTGGAGCCAGGAGGACGCAGGTGAGCAGTTCTTC
J gene: TRBJ2-3; clone size: many; V gene: TRBV20-1; D gene: NA; CDR3 protein: CSAPAALARTDTQYF; CDR3 DNA: TGCAGTGCTCCCGCGGCTCTAGCGAGGACAGATACGCAGTATTTT
J gene: TRBJ2-5; clone size: many; V gene: TRBV11-2; D gene: NA; CDR3 protein: CASSYDRRETQYF; CDR3 DNA: TGTGCCAGCAGCTACGACAGGAGAGAGACCCAGTACTTC
J gene: TRBJ2-1; clone size: NA; V gene: TRBV2; D gene: TRBD2; CDR3 protein: CASSRTGGAGNEQVF; CDR3 DNA: TGTGCCAGCAGCCGGACGGGGGGGGCTGGCAATGAGCAGGTCTTC
J gene: TRBJ2-5; clone size: NA; V gene: TRBV24-1; D gene: NA; CDR3 protein: CATSDLGETQYF; CDR3 DNA: TGTGCCACCAGTGATTTGGGGGAGACCCAGTACTTC
J gene: TRBJ2-3; clone size: many; V gene: TRBV7-8; D gene: NA; CDR3 protein: CASSPRDTSTDTQYF; CDR3 DNA: TGTGCCAGCAGCCCCCGGGACACGTCCACAGATACGCAGTATTTT
J gene: TRBJ1-3; clone size: many; V gene: TRBV7-9; D gene: NA; CDR3 protein: CASSLGGSGNTIYF; CDR3 DNA: TGTGCCAGCAGCCTCGGAGGGAGTGGAAACACCATATATTTT
J gene: TRBJ2-1; clone size: NA; V gene: TRBV28; D gene: TRBD1; CDR3 protein: CASSPRGQGVDEQFF; CDR3 DNA: TGTGCCAGCAGTCCCCGGGGACAGGGGGTCGATGAGCAGTTCTTC
J gene: TRBJ1-2; clone size: few; V gene: TRBV18; D gene: TRBD1; CDR3 protein: CASSRDRAKNYGYTF; CDR3 DNA: TGTGCCAGCTCCCGGGACAGGGCTAAGAACTATGGCTACACCTTC
J gene: TRBJ2-2; clone size: NA; V gene: TRBV9; D gene: TRBD1; CDR3 protein: CASSPRTGGTGELFF; CDR3 DNA: TGTGCCAGCAGCCCACGGACAGGGGGCACCGGGGAGCTGTTTTTT